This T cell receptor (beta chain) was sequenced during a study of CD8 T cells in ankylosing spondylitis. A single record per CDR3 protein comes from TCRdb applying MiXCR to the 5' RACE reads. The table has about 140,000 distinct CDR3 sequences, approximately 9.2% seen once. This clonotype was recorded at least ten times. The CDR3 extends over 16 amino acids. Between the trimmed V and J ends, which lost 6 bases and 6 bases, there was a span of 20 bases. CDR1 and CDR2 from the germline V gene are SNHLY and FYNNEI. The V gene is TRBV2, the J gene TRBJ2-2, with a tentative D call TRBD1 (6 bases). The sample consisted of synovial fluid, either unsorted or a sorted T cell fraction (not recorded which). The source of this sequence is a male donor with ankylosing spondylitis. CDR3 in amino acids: CASSDPTGTSAGELFF. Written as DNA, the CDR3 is TGTGCCAGCAGCGATCCAACCGGGACATCTGCCGGGGAGCTGTTTTTT.